This T cell receptor (beta chain) was captured in a study of cytomegalovirus exposure and HLA in healthy donors. Study summary: Of all 400 or so donors who were genotyped, around 79% belonged to the Caucasian-associated ancestry cluster.

Per germline, CDR1 SGHTA and CDR2 FQGTGA. Trimming cost V 5 bases and J 0 bases; bases outside gene matches: 5. The CDR3 spans 15 residues. Note on this clone: The antigen is not known.

Findings and caveats of the study: In a later analysis, donors in an Asian-associated ancestry cluster reportedly had fewer N-insertions in productive TCRs than the cohort mean. In a later analysis, a missense DCLRE1C variant was linked to TCR beta V- and J-gene trimming. Earlier results showed most TCR beta V segments being productive about 87% or about 30% of the time.

The PCR made use of 60 Vbeta and 13 Jbeta primers. Libraries were prepared by immunoSEQ multiplex PCR; TCRdb keeps only in-frame clonotypes and omits some of them. There are tens of thousands of clones in the sample; around 78% occur only once, and around 4.3% lies in the top ten. The V call is TRBV7-3, the J call TRBJ2-3; 7 bases line up with TRBD1. Specimen: PBMCs. This sequence originates from a woman between 40 and 55 years old in good health and CMV-seropositive. CDR3 sequence reads: CASSLTGFSTDTQYF. The CDR3, as DNA: TGTGCCAGCAGCCTGACAGGGTTTAGCACAGATACGCAGTATTTT.